This T cell receptor beta chain was identified during a study of monozygotic twins with cystic fibrosis. Whole-study context: Library input was around 2.8 micrograms of fragmented DNA, with 15 PCR cycles. Overall study findings and caveats: In this small cohort, shared CDR3 numbers showed no association with age, concordance or disease severity. Low clonality (median about 0.0095) suggested a mostly naive repertoire. In 13 of 16 pairs, V gene usage was closest to the co-twin's.

Note on this clone: Its target is not known.

Clones were read by immunoSEQ multiplex PCR, and TCRdb kept only the in-frame ones, dropping some. The profile shows fewer than 30,000 clones, 96% of them singletons. The receptor was derived from a girl aged 2 to 9 with cystic fibrosis. What was sequenced was blood.

In nucleotides, the CDR3 is TGTGCCAGCAGTGAGGCCCCGGGACAGGGGAATGAAAAACTGTTTTTT. Translation: CASSEAPGQGNEKLFF. This chain joins TRBV2 and TRBJ1-4; 10 bases map to TRBD1. V trimming: 3 bases; J trimming: 5 bases; junction bases outside the gene matches: 6. Germline CDR1 reads SNHLY; CDR2 reads FYNNEI. This CDR3 spans 16 amino acids.